The present TCR beta chain was sequenced within a study of cytomegalovirus exposure and HLA in healthy donors. Study as a whole: Across 350 to 500 genotyped donors, approximately 80% landed in the Caucasian-associated ancestry cluster. Study-level findings and limits: Of the V segments, some could not be distinguished, including TRBV6-2 and TRBV6-3, and were excluded.

The CDR3 is made up of 14 amino acids. The V gene end was trimmed by 2 bases and the J gene end by 3 bases; junction bases not matched to a gene: 2. Per germline, CDR1 SNHLY and CDR2 FYNNEI. Comments on this clone: Its matching antigen is unknown.

The primer mix had 60 Vbeta and 13 Jbeta primers. Libraries were prepared by immunoSEQ multiplex PCR; TCRdb keeps only in-frame clonotypes and omits some of them. Of around 100,000 clones in the sample, approximately 81% were seen once. This TCR was recovered from a woman in her seventies in good health and CMV-seropositive. The chain is built from TRBV2 and TRBJ2-7; 9 bases are shared with TRBD1. Material: PBMCs. CDR3 sequence: CASSETGQGYEQYF. The CDR3 bases are TGTGCCAGCAGTGAAACGGGACAGGGCTACGAGCAGTACTTC.